This T cell receptor beta chain was sequenced for a study of OX40 agonist ivuxolimab in advanced cancers. Here immunoSEQ multiplex PCR was the method, and the copy in TCRdb shows in-frame clones only, minus some. The sample has fewer than 10,000 clones; roughly 88% are singletons. The receptor's source is an adult with an advanced solid tumor such as melanoma, head and neck, liver or kidney cancer. The sequencing here drew on CD4+ or CD8+ T cells sorted from blood, taken in a trial of the OX40 agonist ivuxolimab.

Written as DNA, the CDR3 is TGTGCCAGCGGAAACGAAGGATACAATGAGCAGTTCTTC. Its translation: CASGNEGYNEQFF. The chain uses TRBV6-1 and TRBJ2-1; D is unclear. V was clipped by 8 bases and J by 4 bases, with 12 bases between them. CDR3 length: 13 amino acids. Per germline, CDR1 MNHNS and CDR2 SASEGT.